This section outlines one TCR beta chain sequence together with its context. It has no known antigen specificity. No base quality information exists; no much larger clone differs at one position. Trimming accounts for 5 bases at V and 4 bases at J, while the number of junction bases matched to no gene is 15. The CDR3 starts with the cysteine, ends with the phenylalanine, and has 16 residues. Of the read, only the CDR3 DNA is kept; its 48 bases are in frame from base 1. CDR1 SGHRS and CDR2 YFSETQ are derived from the germline V gene. Each collaborating institution followed its own protocols to collect whole blood in K2EDTA tubes. For TCRbeta analysis, collaborator samples were shipped as frozen whole blood, as isolated PBMCs, or as DNA extracted from either sample type. This specimen comes from a study of blood T cell repertoires in COVID-19 (dated by TCRdb to 2020 to 2022). The study in broad terms: Samples covering the acute and convalescent phases of COVID-19 were provided by collaborators in the United States, Italy and Spain. The prospective study material was composed of cDNA or gDNA derived from T cells, B-cell-depleted T cells, or PBMCs. The dataset comprised deeply sampled blood TCRbeta repertoires from subjects exposed to, actively infected with, or recovered from COVID-19. The repertoires were released in a freely available public database meant as a resource for research on the immune response to SARS-CoV-2. The samples were drawn from two sources: the first 160 participants of the ongoing ImmuneRACE study, and 950 to 1,500 subjects contributed by 6 global collaborators. The sample metadata nearly always contained a de-identified subject ID, COVID-19 status, age in years and sex. Where available, HLA class I and class II types were taken from metadata supplied by the sample provider and were not determined by assay-based typing. The study at large found these results: How much clinical and demographic metadata was included differed by source and by participant, and the metadata was provided uncurated.

TCRbeta CDR3 regions were amplified from genomic DNA by means of the immunoSEQ Assay, a bias-controlled multiplex PCR. As for how the authors treated the data: Nucleated cell counts per sample were estimated from amplification of reference gene primers within the assay. To quantify the absolute abundance of each unique TCRbeta CDR3 rearrangement, sequence reads were collapsed and filtered. For each sample, productive Simpson clonality was calculated by taking the square root of Simpson's diversity index across productive rearrangements. Held by TCRdb, this immuneACCESS table contains in-frame sequences only and omits some clones. Under half of the omission traces to an unresolved V gene where checked; the cause of the rest is unknown. D and trimming were read from the DNA, whereas the V and J calls and clone size are those reported in that table. The sample yields 150,000 or so clones; approximately 81% were counted once. About 14% of the sample is held by the ten biggest clonotypes.

Material: peripheral blood. The sequence joins TRBV5-1 to TRBJ2-7, and 7 junctional nucleotides match TRBD2. This clonotype was obtained from a man aged 18 to 35 with active or convalescent COVID-19. In nucleotide form, the sequence is TGCGCCAGCAGTTGTGGTTTGTGGGAGGGGTTTTACGAGCAGTACTTC. Translated, it gives CASSCGLWEGFYEQYF.